Detailed here is one T cell receptor beta chain. Its antigen remains unidentified. Per-base quality was not reported, and no clone a single base away is much larger than it. The data originate from a study of PD-1 blockade in classical Hodgkin lymphoma (dated by TCRdb to the early 2020s). About the full investigation: Nivolumab dosing was 3 mg/kg intravenously every 2 weeks, continuing until either disease progression or unacceptable toxicity. A peripheral blood immune signature of response to PD-1 blockade in classical Hodgkin lymphoma was defined using TCR beta sequencing and CyTOF. Overall study results and their limits: Baseline TCR diversity was reported to be lower in newly diagnosed patients than in healthy donors and to be lower still in relapsed/refractory patients. Lower diversity was seen in patients whose nivolumab began less than 1 year after ASCT, and these patients were left out of later analyses so that immune reconstitution would not confound the results. A significant rise by C4D1 was seen in CD4+ but not CD8+ TCR diversity (p=0.0027 vs p=0.16), with the rise being most apparent in complete responders (p=0.02). The study covered only a single clinical trial cohort, and the causes of the repertoire differences, possibly disease activity or prior therapy, were still not defined. Trial patients with a complete response had baseline diversity similar to that of newly diagnosed patients, while partial responders and progressors had significantly lower diversity.

The Qiagen DNeasy kit was used to extract genomic DNA both from unsorted PBMCs and from the negatively selected CD4+ and CD8+ fractions. TCR beta CDR3 regions were amplified by immunoSEQ multiplex PCR using primers annealing to V and J segments. A synthetic immune receptor repertoire was used to minimize amplification bias, and any residual bias was removed computationally once sequencing was done. As for the authors' bioinformatics: Custom Python scripts were used to quantify repertoire diversity as the Shannon entropy index. Unsorted, CD4+ and CD8+ repertoires were analyzed separately, except for combined analyses in which CD4+ and CD8+ sequences were merged in silico. Clonal expansion was defined as a frequency increase of at least 2-fold after treatment compared with C1D1, and clones undetected at baseline were assigned a pseudocount of 0.5. Singleton clones were defined as clones with 0 or 1 copy at C1D1, and non-singleton clones were defined as clones with 2 or more copies. Clones expanded in unsorted samples were annotated as CD4+, CD8+ or unknown by matching protein sequences in sorted samples from the same patient. Wilcoxon tests on paired samples were used to test diversity changes from C1D1 to C4D1. Entries here come from immuneACCESS through TCRdb and include only in-frame sequences with V and J called. Some clones fail to appear in such tables; in the studies checked, an unresolved V gene covers under half of the shortfall, and the cause of the remainder is unknown. That table is the source of V, J and clone size, and D and trimming were worked out from the DNA. The table for this sample lists tens of thousands of clones; 85% to 90% of them were counted only once. Approximately 23% of the sample lies in the top ten.

The time point label corresponds to: cycle 4 day 1 (C4D1), after less than 7 weeks of nivolumab. Every trial patient had relapsed after autologous stem cell transplantation, and cohorts A, B and C differed in prior brentuximab vedotin exposure. A total of over 55 patients with relapsed/refractory classical Hodgkin lymphoma made up the trial cohort, and each patient's best overall response was complete response, partial response or progressive disease. In the multi-cohort phase II CheckMate 205 trial, trial patients received single-agent nivolumab. An independent review committee assessed best overall response by applying the 2007 International Working Group response criteria. PBMCs from the trial were collected at three points: immediately before nivolumab initiation (C1D1), and during therapy at cycle 2 day 1 and cycle 4 day 1. Peripheral blood was collected in 8 mL Vacutainer Cell Preparation Tubes, from which PBMCs were isolated by centrifugation and then cryopreserved.

The CDR3 numbers 15 residues from cysteine through phenylalanine. The kept DNA is CDR3 alone, 45 bases in frame from the first base. Trimming costs V 2 bases and J 6 bases, and their ends lie 18 bases apart. Per the germline V gene, SGDLS is the CDR1 and YYNGEE is the CDR2. The sequence came from a human donor with classical Hodgkin lymphoma. The sequence joins TRBV9 to TRBJ2-7; the D assignment is uncertain and may be TRBD1 or TRBD2, with 8 bases supporting each. The source material was peripheral blood mononuclear cells (PBMCs), sampled before the fourth cycle of nivolumab. The nucleotides read TGTGCCAGCAGCGTTGGACAGGGCGCGGGGGGCGAGCAGTACTTC. Its translation is CASSVGQGAGGEQYF.